This passage covers 25 T cell receptor beta chains from one sample sequenced in a study of T cells after yellow fever vaccination. TCRdb recomputed calls from the 5' RACE reads with MiXCR, one row per CDR3 protein. This table has hundreds of thousands of distinct CDR3 sequences, roughly 21% appearing once. The source was PBMCs, collected 15 days after the yellow fever booster vaccination. The receptors come from a young man who received the YFV17D yellow fever vaccine.

The chain uses TRBV29-1 and TRBJ2-2, with TRBD1 matching over 8 bases. The CDR3 is 13 amino acids. V shed 7 bases, J shed 4 bases, and the junction held 5 bases outside the gene matches. Germline CDR1 reads SQVTM; CDR2 reads ANQGSEA. The CDR3 bases are TGCAGCGGCAGACAGGGGTCCACCGGGGAGCTGTTTTTT. It encodes CSGRQGSTGELFF.

The chain employs TRBV6-4 and TRBJ2-2; 8 nucleotides match TRBD2. V lost 6 bases, J lost 2 bases, and 5 bases stayed unmatched. Germline lookup yields CDR1 MRHNA and CDR2 SNTAGT. This CDR3 is 15 amino acids long. The CDR3 protein is CASSAGTRNTGELFF. CDR3 coding DNA: TGTGCCAGCAGCGCCGGGACTAGAAACACCGGGGAGCTGTTTTTT.

This clonotype turned up a few times. V is TRBV7-9 and J is TRBJ2-7; possibly TRBD2 for D (5 bases). The germline V and J ends were trimmed by 5 bases and 7 bases, with 18 bases remaining between them. This CDR3 comprises 14 residues. Germline V gene sequence: CDR1 SEHNR, CDR2 FQNEAQ (reference sequence). CDR3 amino acids: CASSPRGVPLEQYF. Written as DNA, the CDR3 is TGTGCCAGCAGCCCTCGGGGTGTACCTCTGGAGCAGTACTTC.

The rearrangement joins TRBV6-5 to TRBJ2-6, with 7 bases that match TRBD1. Germline lookup yields CDR1 MNHEY and CDR2 SVGAGI. V was clipped by 2 bases and J by 4 bases; unmatched bases: 8. The CDR3 runs to 17 residues. In nucleotides, the CDR3 is TGTGCCAGCAGTTACGGGCAGGGGGTGGAAGGGGCCAACGTCCTGACTTTC. It encodes CASSYGQGVEGANVLTF.

This chain connects TRBV20-1 to TRBJ1-1, with a weak D call TRBD1 (5 bases). The CDR3 sequence is 13 residues long. Per the germline V gene, CDR1 is DFQATT and CDR2 is SNEGSKA (reference sequence). With 5 bases removed from V and 5 bases from J, the gap between germline ends came to 15 bases. CDR3 in DNA: TGCAGTGCTCCTCGGTGGGGGAATACTGAAGCTTTCTTT. It translates to CSAPRWGNTEAFF.

There are a few counts of this clonotype. This chain links TRBV7-7 with TRBJ2-1, with 14 nucleotides matching TRBD2. The CDR3 has 17 residues. The trim removed 5 bases at V and 0 bases at J, leaving 3 bases unmatched. Germline CDR1 is SSHAT and CDR2 is FNYEAQ (reference sequence). The CDR3 DNA sequence: TGTGCCAGCAGCCGACTAGCGGGAGGGGTCTCCTACAATGAGCAGTTCTTC. Residues: CASSRLAGGVSYNEQFF.

This clonotype appeared a few times. J is TRBJ2-7 and V is TRBV20-1, with 13 bases matching TRBD2. This CDR3 has 16 amino acids. The trim removed 1 base at V and 0 bases at J, leaving 3 bases unmatched. CDR1 and CDR2 from the germline V gene are DFQATT and SNEGSKA (reference sequence). The CDR3 sequence is CSARVTSGRNSYEQYF. In nucleotides, the CDR3 is TGCAGTGCTAGAGTGACTAGCGGGAGGAACTCCTACGAGCAGTACTTC.

This clonotype was seen a handful of times. The gene calls are TRBV15 and TRBJ2-6; D remains ambiguous. Trimming stripped 1 base from V and 0 bases from J, with 4 bases between. Looked up from germline, CDR1 is LNHNV and CDR2 is YYDKDF (reference sequence). The CDR3 runs 15 residues. The CDR3 region has the DNA TGTGCCACCAGCAGAGTAATCTCTGGGGCCAACGTCCTGACTTTC. It translates to CATSRVISGANVLTF.

DNA of the CDR3: TGCAGTGCTAGTGGGGCAGCCGGGGCCGGGGAGCTGTTTTTT. This translates into CSASGAAGAGELFF. The chain joins TRBV20-1 to TRBJ2-2; tentatively, D is TRBD1 or TRBD2 (5 bases each). The germline CDR1 and CDR2 sequences are DFQATT and SNEGSKA (reference sequence). The CDR3 has 14 amino acids. Trimming removed 3 bases at V and 6 bases at J, with 14 bases between.

This clonotype showed up just a few times. The rearrangement links TRBV10-3 to TRBJ2-5; D tentatively reads TRBD1 or TRBD2 (5 bases each). This CDR3 comprises 12 residues. Trimming shortened V by 11 bases and J by 1 base, and 11 bases separated the two germline ends. Germline-derived CDR1 and CDR2 are ENHRY and SYGVKD. As DNA, the CDR3 is TGTGCCTCGGGGCAGTCCCAAGAGACCCAGTACTTC. Translated: CASGQSQETQYF.

Ten or more counts support this clonotype. The gene calls are TRBV2 and TRBJ1-1; the D is unclear. The CDR3 loop spans 13 amino acids. V was cut by 1 base and J by 0 bases, with 3 bases left in between. Germline V lookup: CDR1 SNHLY, CDR2 FYNNEI. This CDR3 is CASSEGMNTEAFF. The CDR3 DNA reads as TGTGCCAGCAGTGAAGGAATGAACACTGAAGCTTTCTTT.

Only a few counts were recorded for this clonotype. The V gene is TRBV7-9, the J gene TRBJ1-5; D not certain. The germline CDR1 and CDR2 sequences are SEHNR and FQNEAQ (reference sequence). Trimming removed 7 bases from V and 3 bases from J, with 13 bases in between. CDR3 size: 14 residues. CDR3 nucleotides: TGTGCCAGCATCGAGAGACACGTCAATCAGCCCCAGCATTTT. Residues: CASIERHVNQPQHF.

The chain is built from TRBV20-1 and TRBJ2-3; 11 nucleotides match TRBD2. Germline V gene data show CDR1 as DFQATT and CDR2 as SNEGSKA (reference sequence). The length of the CDR3 is 16 residues. With V trimmed by 5 bases and J by 6 bases, 13 bases remained unmatched. As DNA, the CDR3 is TGCAGTGCTGCCCCCCCGTCTAGCGGGAGGTACGATACGCAGTATTTT. This translates into CSAAPPSSGRYDTQYF.

The V and J genes are TRBV20-1 and TRBJ2-7; D is possibly TRBD1 (6 bases). Trimming removed 3 bases at V and 3 bases at J, with 15 bases between. The CDR3 extends over 14 amino acids. Germline CDR1 DFQATT, CDR2 SNEGSKA (reference sequence). Written as DNA, the CDR3 is TGCAGTGCTAGCCGACCCGGGACAAACTACGAGCAGTACTTC. This codes for CSASRPGTNYEQYF.

The V and J genes are TRBV6-5 and TRBJ2-7; D may be TRBD2 (6 bases). The CDR3 totals 14 residues. V lost 2 bases and J 3 bases, leaving 11 bases between the germline ends. CDR1 MNHEY and CDR2 SVGAGI come from the germline V gene. The CDR3 loop is CASSYTGLYYEQYF. The CDR3 DNA follows: TGTGCCAGCAGTTACACCGGACTATACTACGAGCAGTACTTC.

The rearrangement uses TRBV20-1 and TRBJ2-3, with D possibly matching TRBD2 (5 bases). V dropped 7 bases and J dropped 3 bases, with 14 bases sitting between them. This CDR3 spans 13 amino acids. Germline assignment: CDR1 DFQATT and CDR2 SNEGSKA (reference sequence). The CDR3 protein is CSVERGETDTQYF. The CDR3 bases are TGCAGTGTGGAACGGGGAGAAACAGATACGCAGTATTTT.

Only a few counts were recorded for this clonotype. The J gene is TRBJ1-2, the V gene TRBV12-3 or TRBV12-4, with D possibly matching TRBD1 (6 bases). V was shortened by 6 bases and J by 4 bases, with 15 bases between the two germline ends. CDR3 length: 14 amino acids. CDR3 DNA sequence: TGTGCCAGCAGCACAGGACCCAGGGGCTATGGCTACACCTTC. It codes for CASSTGPRGYGYTF.

This clonotype has just a few counts. The genes are TRBV27 and TRBJ2-7; 7 bases align to TRBD2. V was pared by 1 base and J by 3 bases, with 6 bases of the junction left unmatched. CDR1 and CDR2 (germline): MNHEY, SMNVEV (reference sequence). CDR3 size: 15 residues. This CDR3 reads CASSLWASGGYEQYF. CDR3 nucleotides: TGTGCCAGCAGTTTATGGGCTAGCGGAGGCTACGAGCAGTACTTC.

This clonotype was observed a few times. J is TRBJ1-5 and V is TRBV10-3; D is perhaps TRBD1 (5 bases). CDR1 and CDR2 from the germline V gene are ENHRY and SYGVKD. V was pared by 0 bases and J by 7 bases, with 10 bases between. The CDR3 runs 14 residues. The CDR3 DNA reads TGTGCCATCAGTGAGTCAAGCGGGGGGCAGCCCCAGCATTTT. This codes for CAISESSGGQPQHF.

There are a few counts of this clonotype. The chain recombines TRBV7-2 with TRBJ2-1; 8 bases map to TRBD2. CDR3 length equals 15 residues. Germline lookup yields CDR1 SGHTA and CDR2 FQGNSA. V lost 2 bases, J lost 6 bases, and 6 bases stayed unmatched. CDR3 sequence reads: CASSLITSGFNEQFF. The CDR3 DNA sequence: TGTGCCAGCAGCTTAATAACTAGCGGCTTCAATGAGCAGTTCTTC.

This clonotype was observed a handful of times. This CDR3 is CASSQDQKNQPQHF. CDR3 in DNA: TGCGCCAGCAGCCAAGATCAGAAGAATCAGCCCCAGCATTTT. V gene TRBV4-3 combines with J gene TRBJ1-5; D is unresolved. The CDR3 extends over 14 amino acids. The germline V and J ends were trimmed by 0 bases and 4 bases, with 7 bases remaining between them. The V gene's germline CDR1 is LGHNA and CDR2 YSLEER.

This chain links TRBV28 with TRBJ2-7, with D hard to call. CDR3 length equals 13 residues. The V and J ends lost 5 bases and 3 bases respectively, with 11 bases between them. Germline CDR1 MDHEN, CDR2 SYDVKM. In DNA, the CDR3 is TGTGCCAGCAGTAGTCCTCTCAGCTACGAGCAGTACTTC. It encodes CASSSPLSYEQYF.

The V call is TRBV30, the J call TRBJ2-7, with D maybe TRBD2 (6 bases). The CDR3 is 16 residues long. Germline V gene sequence: CDR1 GTSNPN, CDR2 SVGIG (reference sequence). The V and J ends lost 0 bases and 0 bases respectively, with 15 bases between them. CDR3 sequence: CAWSVRGITISYEQYF. The CDR3 DNA reads TGTGCCTGGAGTGTACGCGGGATCACGATCTCCTACGAGCAGTACTTC.

This clonotype was detected only a few times. The chain employs TRBV6-1 and TRBJ1-4, with no clear D. V was shortened by 5 bases and J by 0 bases, with 13 bases between the two germline ends. This CDR3 contains 16 residues. Per the germline V gene, CDR1 is MNHNS and CDR2 is SASEGT. The CDR3 nucleotides read TGTGCCAGCAGTAAACCCCGTCGTGCAACTAATGAAAAACTGTTTTTT. It is translated as CASSKPRRATNEKLFF.

CDR3 DNA sequence: TGTGCCAGCAGCTTGGGATCTTCCGGGACAGGGCCCGGGGAGCTGTTTTTT. Translation: CASSLGSSGTGPGELFF. The chain employs TRBV5-6 and TRBJ2-2; 9 bases agree with TRBD1. Germline V gives CDR1 SGHDT, CDR2 YYEEEE. The length of the CDR3 is 17 residues. V lost 0 bases to trimming and J lost 6 bases; unmatched junction nucleotides: 9.